Sequencing of this TCR beta chain was carried out in a study of T cell repertoires in cytomegalovirus infection. TCRdb re-called the reads with MiXCR, one entry per CDR3 protein. Of some 270,000 distinct CDR3 sequences listed, 15% to 20% are singletons. CDR1 is LNHNV, CDR2 YYDKDF, per germline (reference sequence). The CDR3 runs 13 residues. J gave up 5 bases and V 8 bases, and 6 bases lay outside the gene matches. Sequencing was done on a sample of CD8+ T cells from PBMCs. The clonotype comes from a human donor in good health (CMV status not recorded). Some clones in this sample may be carry-over from other donors' samples. The chain combines TRBV15 with TRBJ2-5; TRBD1 matches 9 bases. CDR3 nucleotides: TGTGCCACCTCCGGGACAGGGTGGGAGACCCAGTACTTC. This codes for CATSGTGWETQYF.